This section outlines one T cell receptor (beta chain) sequence together with its context. The V gene's germline CDR1 is LNHNV and CDR2 YYDKDF (reference sequence). V lost 0 bases to trimming and J lost 5 bases; unmatched junction nucleotides: 4. This CDR3 is 15 amino acids long. The data are from a study of blood T cell repertoires in COVID-19. Study overall: The study drew acute and convalescent COVID-19 samples from the United States, Italy and Spain. Nucleic acid was either cDNA or gDNA, and it came from T cells, B-cell-depleted T cells, or PBMCs.

Per the study methods: From reference gene primer amplification, estimates of nucleated cell counts were derived. Generated by immunoSEQ multiplex PCR, the TCRdb table keeps only in-frame clones and is missing some. V and J calls plus clone size are reproduced from that table; the DNA served to infer D and trimming. The sample holds about 85,000 clones, roughly 85% seen once. This chain links TRBV15 with TRBJ2-3, with 8 bases that match TRBD1. This clonotype was sampled from a man aged 55-75 years with acute or convalescent COVID-19. The sequenced material came from peripheral blood. CDR3 DNA sequence: TGTGCCACCAGCAGAGACCCCGACAGGGGAGATACGCAGTATTTT. It yields the protein CATSRDPDRGDTQYF.